This T cell receptor beta chain was sequenced during a study of T-cell reconstitution after alpha-beta-depleted transplantation in children. V trimming: 3 bases; J trimming: 7 bases; junction bases outside the gene matches: 9. The CDR3 covers 17 residues. CDR1 and CDR2 from the germline V gene are WNHNN and SYGVQD (reference sequence). Comment on this clonotype: The antigen is unknown.

Unique molecular identifiers were built into the TCRbeta library. TCRdb re-called the PCR reads through MiXCR, storing one row per CDR3 protein. This sample carries approximately 7,000 distinct CDR3 sequences, roughly 5.4% of them seen once, and the ten largest clones take roughly 25%. Regarding the study as a whole: Once a year had passed after transplant, T-cell counts and diversity came mostly from newly produced T cells. It was reported that alpha-beta T cells came from several hundred expanded graft clones (about two months after transplant). From surviving recipient T cells and thymic progenitors came the high day-60 TCRbeta diversity observed in some patients.

The V and J genes are TRBV10-1 and TRBJ2-1, with 13 bases identical to TRBD2. This receptor was obtained from a child under three years old who had a stem cell transplant for acute myeloid leukemia, so the T cells may come from the graft donor. The sample in question was PBMCs, mostly from graft donor cells, obtained 180 days after TCRalphabeta/CD19-depleted stem cell transplant. CDR3 amino acids: CASSDPGLAGVENEQFF. CDR3 coding DNA: TGCGCCAGCAGTGATCCCGGACTAGCGGGAGTTGAAAATGAGCAGTTCTTC.